This T cell receptor (beta chain) was captured by sequencing in a study of identical twins. The study's findings and limits: Possibly, invariant MAIT and iNKT cells partly confounded zero-insertion analyses. Among beta out-of-frame sequences, excess sharing between twins appeared weaker. Cross-sectional statistical analysis was relied on for the conclusions, without the same donors being followed.

As regards this clonotype: Its antigen is unknown.

The germline V gene encodes CDR1 PRHDT and CDR2 FYEKMQ (reference sequence). The CDR3 is made up of 13 amino acids. Trimming took off 5 bases at V and 7 bases at J, with 13 bases between the two ends. Using its own MiXCR run on the 5' RACE reads, TCRdb lists one record per CDR3 protein. Of around 370,000 distinct CDR3 sequences in the sample, around 9% are singletons; the top ten hold 7.5% to 9.5%. The sequence came from a woman between 50 and 59 years old in good health. The specimen sequenced was naive T cells sorted from blood. The chain employs TRBV13 and TRBJ2-3, with no clear D. CDR3 in DNA: TGTGCCAGCAGCCCCACGACTGCCTATACGCAGTATTTT. Translating gives CASSPTTAYTQYF.